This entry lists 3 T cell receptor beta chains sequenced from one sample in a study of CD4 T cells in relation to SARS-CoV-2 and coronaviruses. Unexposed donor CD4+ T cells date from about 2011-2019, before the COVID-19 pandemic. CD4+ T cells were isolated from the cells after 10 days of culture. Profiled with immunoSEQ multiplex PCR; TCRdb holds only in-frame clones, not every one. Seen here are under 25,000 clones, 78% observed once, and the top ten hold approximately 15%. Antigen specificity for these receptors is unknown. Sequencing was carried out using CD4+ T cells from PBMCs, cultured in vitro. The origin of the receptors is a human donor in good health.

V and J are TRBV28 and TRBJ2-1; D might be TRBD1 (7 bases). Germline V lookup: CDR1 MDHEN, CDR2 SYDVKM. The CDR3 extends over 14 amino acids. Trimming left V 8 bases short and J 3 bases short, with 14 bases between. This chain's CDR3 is CASGGTEDYNEQFF. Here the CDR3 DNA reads TGTGCCAGCGGGGGGACAGAAGACTACAATGAGCAGTTCTTC. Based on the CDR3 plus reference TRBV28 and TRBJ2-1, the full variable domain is DVKVTQSSRYLVKRTGEKVFLECVQDMDHENMFWYRQDPGLGLRLIYFSYDVKMKEKGDIPEGYSVSREKKERFSLILESASTNQTSMYLCASGGTEDYNEQFFGPGTRLTVL.

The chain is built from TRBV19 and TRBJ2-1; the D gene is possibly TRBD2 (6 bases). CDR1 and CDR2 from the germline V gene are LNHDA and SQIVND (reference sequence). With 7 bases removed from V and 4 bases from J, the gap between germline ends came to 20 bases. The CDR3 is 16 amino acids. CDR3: CASTAGTRVSYNEQFF. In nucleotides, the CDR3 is TGTGCCAGTACCGCGGGAACCCGGGTGTCTTACAATGAGCAGTTCTTC.

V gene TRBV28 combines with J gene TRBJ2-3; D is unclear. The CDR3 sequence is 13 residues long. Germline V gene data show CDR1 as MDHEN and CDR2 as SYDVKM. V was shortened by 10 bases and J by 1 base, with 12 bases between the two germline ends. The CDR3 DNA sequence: TGTGCCACTGACCTCACTGGCACAGATACGCAGTATTTT. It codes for CATDLTGTDTQYF.